This T cell receptor beta chain comes out of a study of regulatory T cells in long-lasting Graves disease (dated by TCRdb to 2020 to 2022). Background for the entire study: Persistent Graves' disease was defined as persistently positive TSH receptor autoantibodies together with antithyroid drug treatment for over 5 years. This study used TCR sequencing and RNA sequencing of peripheral blood to compare persistent Graves' disease patients against newly diagnosed Graves' disease patients. The study was conducted in China and was registered as a clinical trial. A total of 33 samples were covered by TCR sequencing, comprising 13 persistent and around 20 newly diagnosed Graves' disease patients. On average, persistent Graves' disease patients in the clinical cohort had been on antithyroid drugs for about 10.3 years.

The library was obtained by multiplex PCR. The run used an Illumina HiSeq 4000. To build TCR beta libraries, CDR3 regions were amplified by Arm-PCR using iRepertoire HTBI primers. PCR products were gel purified before sequencing. From the authors' description of their analysis: Across samples, about 63 TRBV and roughly 13 TRBJ segments were identified and used for gene usage analysis of CDR3 amino acid clonotypes. COPE and FqMerger were used to merge the filtered high-quality paired reads into contigs. Contigs were aligned with BLAST to IMGT TRBV, TRBD and TRBJ reference genes, and CDR3 was defined per IMGT. Any clonotype with a frequency above 0.1% was classified as a highly expanded clone. Shannon entropy served as the measure of repertoire diversity, while the Gini coefficient captured V-J evenness. Clonotypes shared by more than one individual were considered public. Using fastp trimming at Q25 and MiXCR clonotype assembly, TCRdb reanalyzed the public sequencing data and kept in-frame beta chains. Entries that share a CDR3 protein sequence are merged under the most common genes and DNA. The V and J calls come from TCRdb's annotation, not from the publication. The sample contains approximately 290,000 distinct CDR3 sequences, roughly a fifth of them found a single time. The ten most abundant clones make up about 61% of the sample.

This clonotype has more than one count but fewer than ten. This receptor's antigen is unknown. An end of the junction differs from the germline gene, which may be a read error. This sample's time point label indicates: persistent/refractory GD, antithyroid drugs over 5 years with positive TRAb. RNA was extracted from PBMCs in TRIzol for both TCR sequencing and RNA sequencing. Graves' disease was diagnosed according to American Thyroid Association guidelines. Patients for the study were recruited at an endocrinology department in Xi'an, China. Each patient gave around 9 milliliters of peripheral blood, collected in an EDTA anticoagulant tube. Ficoll Paque Plus density gradient separation was used to isolate PBMCs, and no further T cell sorting was done. An Agilent 2100 Bioanalyzer and agarose gel were used to check RNA quality, and a NanoDrop 2000 was used to measure RNA concentration. What the study reported, not specific to this receptor: A larger number of public clonotypes was shared among persistent patients (approximately 3,000) than among newly diagnosed patients (about 990). Compared with newly diagnosed patients, patients with persistent Graves' disease had lower TCR Shannon entropy and fewer highly expanded clones, which suggests clonal expansion. Only peripheral blood was studied, because thyroid tissue, the primary lesion, was inaccessible. Sequencing and analysis were limited to the TCR beta chain. The authors acknowledged the small sample size as a limitation that may reduce accuracy.

This sequence was found in a female donor with Graves disease. Specimen: peripheral blood mononuclear cells (PBMCs), collected when the disease was refractory, from a patient treated with antithyroid drugs.

The CDR3 here reads CASSLAQGAGDERYF. The DNA sequence is TGTGCCAGCAGCTTGGCTCAGGGGGCAGGCGACGAGCGGTACTTC. Recombination joined TRBV5-8 with TRBJ2-7, with TRBD1 matching 8 junction bases. The CDR3, from cysteine to phenylalanine, totals 15 residues. Here the CDR3 DNA is all that survives: 45 bases in frame from base 1. According to the germline V gene, CDR1 reads SGHTS and CDR2 reads YDEGEE.